This TCR beta chain stems from a study of T cells in localized non-small cell lung cancer. The study's findings and limits: Because sequencing included only one region (of the tumor), heterogeneity remains possible. It was uninvolved adjacent lung that showed the highest T cell clonality, exceeding tumor. Longer overall survival was seen with higher T cell density measured in blood.

This CDR3 has 12 amino acids. Germline CDR1 is MNHEY and CDR2 is SVGAGI. Trimming took 0 bases from V and 5 from J, leaving 4 bases between them. Of note for this clone: Antigen specificity is unknown.

The method was immunoSEQ multiplex PCR; TCRdb's version includes in-frame clones alone and lacks a portion of them. This table holds 50,000 to 60,000 clones, roughly 80% found once. This sequence originates from a woman aged 35 to 69 with stage II lung adenocarcinoma. The sample consisted of PBMCs, taken before any cancer treatment. The V and J genes are TRBV6-5 and TRBJ1-2; the D is unclear. The CDR3 here is CASSYSDYGYTF. CDR3 nucleotide sequence: TGTGCCAGCAGTTACTCGGATTATGGCTACACCTTC.